This note documents a single T cell receptor beta chain sequence. PCR was performed using 60 Vbeta and 13 Jbeta primers. TCRdb's copy holds only in-frame clones and misses some; the assay was immunoSEQ multiplex PCR. The sample contains 150,000 to 200,000 clones, 82% of which appear only once. The data belong to a study of cytomegalovirus exposure and HLA in healthy donors. This clonotype was sampled from a boy aged 2 to 10 in good health and CMV-seronegative. The sample was PBMCs.

This CDR3 reads CASSPTGTPYEQYF. The CDR3 region has the DNA TGTGCCAGCAGCCCGACAGGGACTCCATACGAGCAGTACTTC. V is TRBV7-6 and J is TRBJ2-7; D may be TRBD1 (7 bases). The CDR3 length is 14 residues. Germline-derived CDR1 and CDR2 are SGHVS and FNYEAQ. The ends were cut back, 5 bases at V and 4 bases at J, with 15 bases in the middle.